This entry describes one T cell receptor (beta chain). These data belong to a study of beta chain features in type 1 diabetes. Germline values: CDR1 SGHNT, CDR2 YYREEE (reference sequence). This CDR3 comprises 14 residues. V lost 3 bases, J lost 2 bases, and 11 bases lay in between. Expressed TCRB transcripts got sequenced, as all isolated RNA was reverse transcribed. TCRdb's table, derived via immunoSEQ multiplex PCR, lists solely in-frame clones and lacks some. The repertoire holds about 24,000 clones, with roughly three quarters as singletons. The sample was Tregs from blood. V usage is TRBV5-4 and J usage is TRBJ1-2, with unresolved D. The sequence was collected from a woman in her forties in good health. The DNA for the CDR3 is TGTGCCAGCAGCTCCCAGGTGATCAACTATGGCTACACCTTC. Protein sequence: CASSSQVINYGYTF.